What follows is one T cell receptor (beta chain) and its context. Its antigen is currently not known. Base qualities were left out, and no much larger clone turns up one base away. The source of the sample is a study of Graves' ophthalmopathy and Graves' hyperthyroidism listed by TCRdb under 2018. Notes on the research overall: Stable hyperthyroidism was defined as no progression to ophthalmopathy within 18 months of follow-up. The study used signatures of the TCR beta repertoire to tell Graves' ophthalmopathy apart from Graves' hyperthyroidism and to predict which patients would progress to ophthalmopathy. In total, 120 to 150 blood samples were TCR-sequenced: 40 to 45 ophthalmopathy, some 75 hyperthyroidism and approximately 17 hyperthyroidism-to-ophthalmopathy patients. To explore V-J signatures that distinguish ophthalmopathy from hyperthyroidism, a discovery set of about a hundred patients was enrolled, made up of around 44 with ophthalmopathy and around 57 with stable hyperthyroidism. An independent validation cohort was composed of some 19 hyperthyroidism patients and around 16 patients who later progressed from hyperthyroidism to ophthalmopathy. In five or six hyperthyroidism patients, T-cell repertoires of thyroid tissue and blood were compared. Following sample collection, hyperthyroidism patients were given methimazole at a starting dose of 30 mg daily, and ophthalmopathy patients were given high-dose intravenous methylprednisolone. Beyond this particular receptor, the publication reports: In validation, the model predicted ophthalmopathy progression with more than 55% sensitivity and roughly 72% specificity; around twelve predicted patients were CT-confirmed with GO in a median of approximately 6.2 months. Most expanded thyroid clonotypes with frequency above 0.001 were also detected in blood, suggesting blood repertoires may reflect the thyroid immune response. No statistical method was used to predetermine the sample size, and group allocation was not hidden from the investigators. Ophthalmopathy was separated from stable hyperthyroidism by the 13-signature model with 85% to 90% sensitivity and 81% to 84% specificity in cross-validation and with 80%/75% in the test set.

Hyperthyroidism patients were newly diagnosed, were aged 18 to 65 years, and had a disease duration under 2 months. Patients with other autoimmune diseases, uncontrolled infections, pregnancy or lactation were excluded from the study. Diagnosis was based on clinical symptoms, serum thyroxine, TRAb, thyroid ultrasound and orbital computed tomography. Total RNA was extracted using Trizol reagent, and RNA quality was checked on an Agilent 2100 Bioanalyzer. TCR beta CDR3 regions were amplified from RNA transcripts for repertoire sequencing. A first-round RT-PCR used HTBI primers with the Qiagen OneStep RT-PCR kit, followed by a second-round multiplex PCR, size selection and purification. Sequencing of the libraries was carried out on an Illumina HiSeq2000 in paired-end mode with 100 bp reads. The authors processed their data as follows. SOAPnuke was used for read processing, and reads with adapters, uncalled bases, a mean Phred below 15, or no exact constant-primer or identifier match were discarded. COPE v1.2.5 was used to merge the high-quality paired reads. Each unique nucleotide sequence was defined as a clonotype, and clonotypes were aligned to IMGT TRB V, D and J references with MiTCR v1.1. Analysis was restricted to V-J combinations with a frequency above 0.0001, which covered just over 98% of repertoires. For each V-J combination, a TCR clonal expansion and chaos score was defined as F50 clonal expansion divided by the chaos observed in the TCRdist matrix. Welch's t-statistics and random forest were used to reduce the features to roughly 14 V-J combinations, which were then used as input to a naive Bayes classifier. The Morisita-Horn index was used to measure how similar the thyroid and blood repertoires were. The public sequencing data were trimmed at Q25 with fastp and processed into clonotypes with MiXCR by TCRdb, which kept only in-frame beta chains. When rows share a CDR3 protein, they turn into one entry using the most common DNA and genes. These V and J calls rely on TCRdb rather than the paper's analysis. This sample lists about 590,000 distinct CDR3 sequences; 39% were detected once. About 4.1% of the sample is in the top ten clones.

V and J are truncated by 1 base and 0 bases respectively, leaving an intervening sequence of 9 bases. From the cysteine up to the phenylalanine, the CDR3 has a length of 15 residues. CDR3 DNA only is kept here, 45 bases in frame from base 1. Per the germline V gene, MGHRA is the CDR1 and YSYEKL is the CDR2. Sequenced input: peripheral blood or thyroid tissue (not recorded which). Recombination joined TRBV4-1 with TRBJ1-1, and perhaps TRBD1 as D gene, on 6 matching bases. The source is an adult man with Graves' hyperthyroidism. The CDR3 reads CASSQANRVNTEAFF. The nucleotide sequence is TGCGCCAGCAGCCAAGCTAACAGGGTGAACACTGAAGCTTTCTTT.